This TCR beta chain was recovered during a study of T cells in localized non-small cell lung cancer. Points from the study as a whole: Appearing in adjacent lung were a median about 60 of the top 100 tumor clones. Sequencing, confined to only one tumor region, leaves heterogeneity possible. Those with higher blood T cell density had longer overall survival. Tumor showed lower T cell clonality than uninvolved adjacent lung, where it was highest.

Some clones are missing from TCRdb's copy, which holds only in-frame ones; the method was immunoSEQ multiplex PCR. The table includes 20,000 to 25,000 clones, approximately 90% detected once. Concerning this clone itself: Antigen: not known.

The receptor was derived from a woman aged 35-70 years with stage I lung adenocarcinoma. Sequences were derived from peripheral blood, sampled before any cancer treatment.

The CDR3 sequence: CASSLDWGGDTQYF. CDR3 nucleotides: TGTGCCAGCAGCCTTGACTGGGGGGGGGATACGCAGTATTTT. The genes are TRBV5-4 and TRBJ2-3; TRBD2 matches at 7 bases. With 4 bases clipped from V and 6 bases from J, the junction kept 8 bases outside the gene matches. This CDR3 is built from 14 residues. Germline CDR1 reads SGHNT; CDR2 reads YYREEE (reference sequence). The full variable domain, completed using reference TRBV5-4 and TRBJ2-3, is ETGVTQSPTHLIKTRGQQVTLRCSSQSGHNTVSWYQQALGQGPQFIFQYYREEENGRGNFPPRFSGLQFPNYSSELNVNALELDDSALYLCASSLDWGGDTQYFGPGTRLTVL.